Listed below are T cell receptor beta chains from one sample, sequenced in a study of T cell changes during pregnancy in multiple sclerosis. TCRdb keeps only in-frame clones here, not all; method: immunoSEQ multiplex PCR. The sample carries 70,000 to 95,000 clones, 93% recorded once. The sequenced sample was peripheral blood, obtained in the second trimester of pregnancy. The receptors were sampled from a female donor with multiple sclerosis, enrolled in a pregnancy study. Each CDR3 is given with its conserved first and last residue. The D gene is left open where the match is weak. Some rows have no size entry. The others give once, few or many, or a class for an expanded clone.

>NA|TRBJ2-1|NA|TRBV12-5
CASGYSGSYNEQFF
TGTGCTAGTGGTTACTCGGGATCCTACAATGAGCAGTTCTTC
>NA|TRBJ1-1|NA|TRBV4-1
CASRPLNTEAFF
TGCGCCAGCCGTCCCCTGAACACTGAAGCTTTCTTT
>TRBD1|TRBJ2-7|few|TRBV6-1
CASSSDRDSDEQYF
TGTGCCAGCAGTTCGGACAGGGATTCTGACGAGCAGTACTTC
>TRBD2|TRBJ2-1|NA|TRBV7-9
CAARSGRLHNEQFF
TGTGCCGCTAGGAGCGGGAGGCTACACAATGAGCAGTTCTTC
>TRBD2|TRBJ2-1|NA|TRBV6-5
CASSLSGGAGNEQFF
TGTGCCAGCAGTTTAAGCGGGGGGGCGGGTAATGAGCAGTTCTTC
>NA|TRBJ2-3|NA|TRBV29-1
CSVKFRLALTDTQYF
TGCAGCGTCAAGTTCCGGCTAGCGTTAACAGATACGCAGTATTTT
>TRBD1|TRBJ1-2|NA|TRBV9
CASSTGGQPSLNYGYTF
TGTGCCAGCAGCACCGGGGGACAGCCGAGCCTTAACTATGGCTACACCTTC
>NA|TRBJ1-4|NA|TRBV5-1
CASSEDTSEKLFF
TGCGCCAGCAGCGAGGACACGTCTGAAAAACTGTTTTTT
>NA|TRBJ1-1|NA|TRBV5-1
CASSLNRVENTEAFF
TGCGCCAGCAGCTTGAACAGGGTGGAGAACACTGAAGCTTTCTTT
>TRBD2|TRBJ2-2|NA|TRBV7-3
CASSLETTGGKTGELFF
TGTGCCAGCAGCTTGGAAACCACGGGGGGAAAGACCGGGGAGCTGTTTTTT
>NA|TRBJ1-6|once|TRBV2
CASSVEGALSASSYNSPLHF
TGTGCCAGCAGTGTAGAGGGAGCCTTATCCGCGAGCTCCTATAATTCACCCCTCCACTTT
>NA|TRBJ2-3|NA|TRBV6-5
CASSYSGGDTDTQYF
TGTGCCAGCAGTTACTCGGGGGGAGACACAGATACGCAGTATTTT
>TRBD2|TRBJ2-1|NA|TRBV10-2
CASSESGGSYNEQFF
TGCGCCAGCAGTGAGAGCGGGGGGAGTTACAATGAGCAGTTCTTC
>TRBD1|TRBJ2-5|NA|TRBV6-1
CASGTGGETQYF
TGTGCCAGCGGGACAGGGGGTGAGACCCAGTACTTC
>TRBD2|TRBJ2-5|NA|TRBV5-1
CASSLISGGETQYF
TGCGCCAGCAGCTTGATATCGGGGGGGGAGACCCAGTACTTC
>TRBD2|TRBJ2-7|NA|TRBV7-9
CASSAETSLGEQYF
TGTGCCAGCAGCGCCGAGACTAGCCTGGGGGAGCAGTACTTC
>NA|TRBJ1-1|NA|TRBV11-2
CATRRLSGNTEAFF
TGTGCCACTCGTCGATTATCAGGAAACACTGAAGCTTTCTTT
>NA|TRBJ2-2|NA|TRBV19
CASHAGVTGELFF
TGTGCCAGTCATGCAGGGGTAACCGGGGAGCTGTTTTTT
>NA|TRBJ1-1|NA|TRBV15
CATSSAGSFGAFF
TGTGCCACCAGCAGTGCAGGGTCGTTTGGAGCTTTCTTT
>NA|TRBJ2-7|NA|TRBV7-9
CASSFGGSYEQYF
TGTGCCAGCAGCTTTGGGGGCTCGTACGAGCAGTACTTC
>NA|TRBJ1-1|NA|TRBV5-6
CASSLSRLNTEAFF
TGTGCCAGCAGCTTAAGCAGGCTGAACACTGAAGCTTTCTTT
>TRBD1|TRBJ2-1|NA|TRBV5-1
CASSLRQGTHNEQFF
TGCGCCAGCAGCTTGAGACAGGGTACCCACAATGAGCAGTTCTTC
>NA|TRBJ1-2|once|TRBV29-1
CSVQLANYGYTF
TGCAGCGTTCAGTTGGCTAACTATGGCTACACCTTC
>NA|TRBJ1-2|NA|TRBV21-1
CASSKEVGTDLTYTF
TGTGCCAGCAGCAAAGAAGTAGGGACAGACTTAACCTACACCTTC
>TRBD1|TRBJ2-7|NA|TRBV13
CASSSLGTGQTYEQYF
TGTGCCAGCAGCTCCCTGGGGACAGGCCAGACCTACGAGCAGTACTTC
>NA|TRBJ2-5|NA|TRBV7-2
CASSLGGRGVETQYF
TGTGCCAGCAGCTTAGGGGGGAGGGGGGTTGAGACCCAGTACTTC
>NA|TRBJ1-2|NA|TRBV27
CASSLIPPRVGYGYTF
TGTGCCAGCAGTTTAATTCCCCCCCGGGTGGGCTATGGCTACACCTTC
>NA|TRBJ2-7|NA|TRBV5-6
CASSPGTPSYEQYF
TGTGCCAGCAGCCCCGGGACACCCTCCTACGAGCAGTACTTC
>TRBD1|TRBJ1-1|NA|TRBV27
CASNWGTGTAKEAFF
TGTGCCAGCAATTGGGGGACGGGGACAGCTAAAGAAGCTTTCTTT
>NA|TRBJ2-1|NA|TRBV4-1
CASSQVRENYNEQFF
TGCGCCAGCAGCCAAGTCCGGGAGAACTACAATGAGCAGTTCTTC
>NA|TRBJ2-2|NA|TRBV28
CASSQYTVNTGELFF
TGTGCCAGCAGCCAATATACAGTGAACACCGGGGAGCTGTTTTTT
>NA|TRBJ2-7|NA|TRBV13
CASSLAPGGSEQYF
TGTGCCAGCAGCTTAGCGCCGGGGGGCAGCGAGCAGTACTTC
>TRBD1|TRBJ1-2|NA|TRBV5-5
CASSLAQTTGGGVDGYTF
TGTGCCAGCAGCTTGGCCCAAACGACAGGGGGCGGGGTTGATGGCTACACCTTC
>NA|TRBJ1-1|NA|TRBV2
CASRRGGYTEAFF
TGTGCCAGCAGACGGGGGGGCTACACTGAAGCTTTCTTT
>NA|TRBJ1-1|NA|TRBV27
CASSGGARDGAFF
TGTGCCAGCAGTGGGGGGGCCCGCGATGGGGCTTTCTTT